This record looks at one TCR beta chain sequence and its context. Its recognized antigen is unknown. No clone much larger than this one lies a single base away; base qualities are absent. The library was produced with the immunoSEQ multiplex PCR assay. For the multiplex PCR, a mixture combining 60 forward primers for TCR Vbeta segments and 13 reverse primers for TCR Jbeta segments was used. The CDR3 region of rearranged TCR beta genes was amplified from genomic DNA with a multiplex PCR assay. The Illumina HiSeq System was used to sequence the amplified TCR beta libraries as 87-base-pair reads. In the original analysis: Across the 700 or so repertoires, a later analysis counted 80 million or so unique TCR beta chains, 8.5 million to 12 million of which were shared by at least two donors. Raw reads were error-corrected and collapsed into unique sequences by a nearest-neighbor algorithm in which closely related sequences were merged to remove PCR and sequencing errors. Alignment of CDR3 sequences to IMGT reference sequences was used to assign V, D and J gene segments. For a sequence to be retained, a match of at least six nucleotides to both a V gene segment and a J gene segment was required. A rearrangement counted as productive if the CDR3 had no stop codons and remained in frame with V and J, and every other rearrangement counted as non-productive. CDR3 was defined by IMGT convention, running from the second conserved V-encoded cysteine to the conserved J-encoded phenylalanine. Sequences without an unambiguous match to a single V gene segment were excluded from the earlier analysis of 500 to 700 of the donors. In an earlier analysis of approximately 560 of the donors, a V segment was called functional when productive rearrangements were above 56.7%, and segregating when the standard deviation between donors exceeded 5%. A statistical classification framework was developed to diagnose cytomegalovirus status using the catalog of TCR beta chain sequences. In a later analysis, TCR nucleotide sequences were compared against IMGT/GENE-DB human TR gene sequences so that V and J genes could be assigned. In a later analysis, CDR3 sequences and most-parsimonious VDJ recombination scenarios were assigned using the TCRdist pipeline. A later analysis defined each TCR beta chain by its CDR3 amino acid sequence plus V-gene family, and excluded reads lacking a unique V-gene family. A later analysis removed 550 to 650 highly shared, low-generation-probability nucleotide sequences to deal with suspected cross-contamination and a sequencing artifact. In a later analysis, a clonal expansion index was calculated for each public chain from normalized within-repertoire ranks of inferred template counts. A later analysis computed generation probabilities with a VDJ recombination model fitted to out-of-frame rearrangements, and checked the results against IGoR. A later analysis scored TCR-TCR, TCR-HLA and TCR-CMV co-occurrence with hypergeometric tests, applying a repertoire-size bias correction to TCR pairs. A later analysis estimated false discovery rates by permuting HLA or CMV assignments 20 times. In a later analysis, co-occurring TCRs were grouped using DBSCAN, and TCRdist sequence similarity was added for clustering within HLA-allele-positive subsets. Co-occurrence clustering excluded repertoires with fewer than 30,000 or more than 120,000 public chains, plus five with anomalous nucleotide sharing. TCRdb provides this immuneACCESS table in a form limited to in-frame rearrangements. Some clones are lacking; in checked studies, under half of them reflect an unresolved V gene, and why the rest are absent is not known. V and J calls and clone size are given by that table; D and trimming were obtained from the DNA. Recorded for this sample are tens of thousands of clones; more than 75% of them occurred a single time. The top ten hold around 5.9% of the sample.

The CDR3 has 13 amino acids, counting the end cysteine and phenylalanine. Just the 39-base CDR3 DNA is kept, in frame starting at base 1. Via the germline V gene (reference sequence), CDR1 is LNHNV and CDR2 YYDKDF. Compared with germline, V lacks 3 bases and J lacks 9 bases; bases without a gene match: 5. The data were obtained in a study of cytomegalovirus exposure and HLA in healthy donors (TCRdb year 2017). For context, the study as a whole: In an earlier analysis of 550 to 750 of the donors, about 270 Gb of sequence data and approximately 100 million unique TCR beta sequences from 180 million or so T cells were reported. Across under 500 genotyped donors of the cohort, an average of approximately 240,000 unique TCR beta nucleotide sequences per donor were sequenced, and about a sixth of those sequences were non-productive. The study was designed to test whether signatures of past pathogen exposure could be identified by cataloging public T cell receptors. The study profiled the T cell repertoires of hundreds of subjects by immunosequencing and related them to cytomegalovirus serostatus. In an earlier analysis of roughly 540 of the donors, high-throughput TCR beta sequencing was used to judge whether each TCR beta V gene segment behaved as functional or pseudogenic. HLA typing covered class I and class II loci at four-digit resolution. A later genetic analysis took genome-wide SNP genotypes for about 55% of the roughly 700 donors and used that subset as a discovery cohort. Rather than drawing on any new phenotypic data, the later analysis identified candidate immune exposures from TCR beta sequences and the way those sequences occurred across donors. Five DR-DQ haplotypes were handled as single units for association and clustering, since linkage in the cohort was strong. In addition to the first cohort of approximately 670 subjects, a separate validation cohort of some 120 different subjects was used. Typing coverage varied by locus: 629-630 donors for A, B, C, DRB1 and DQB1; approximately 520 for DQA1; nearly 610 for DPA1; roughly 450 for DPB1. Donor age, sex, ethnicity and CMV serostatus were compiled alongside the repertoire data. Of the 398 genotyped donors, approximately 82% fell in the genetic ancestry cluster associated with self-reported Caucasian donors. To predict cytomegalovirus infection status, the study combined high-throughput TCR immunosequencing, statistical association of individual TCRs with disease status, and machine learning. In a later analysis, previously published TCR beta repertoires from some 640 donors were re-analyzed and high-resolution HLA genotyping was added so that TCR occurrence patterns could be studied. Every repertoire in the discovery cohort had been generated on one and the same sequencing platform. Roughly 320 gigabases of sequencing data and around 85 million unique TCR sequences made up an early release that covered 640 HLA-typed donors. Study-level results and caveats: Because counts were too low, 15 or so rarely observed V segments, including chromosome 9 orphons, were excluded from the earlier analysis of 587 of the donors. At a false discovery rate of 0.05, a later analysis linked approximately 18,000 TCR beta sequences to specific HLA alleles. Only TCR beta chains were sequenced in this cohort, and the absence of alpha or paired-chain data limited detectable features. While some public TCRs were present in many individuals, most TCR sequences turned up only very rarely across donors. A cluster of highly shared sequence variants was judged likely to be a technical artifact of the sequencing pipeline. In vitro tests confirmed that three of the cytomegalovirus-associated TCR beta chains recognize cytomegalovirus antigens. Broadly in line with IMGT annotations, most TCR beta V segments showed up in productive rearrangements about 87% or about 30% of the time in an earlier analysis of some 590 of the donors. A later genetic analysis reported fewer N-insertions in productive TCRs among donors in an Asian-associated ancestry cluster than the approximately 670-donor mean. In a later analysis, several top co-occurrence clusters were reported to appear linked to parvovirus B19, influenza, CMV and Epstein-Barr virus. In a later analysis, the rate of TCR association differed among HLA loci, with DRB1 alleles having the most associated TCRs and HLA-C alleles having the fewest. Most CMV-associated TCR beta chains appeared to be HLA-restricted in a later analysis, and the HLA associations seemed to be driven largely by CMV exposure. A later genetic analysis associated a missense DCLRE1C variant with V-gene and J-gene trimming of TCR beta chains, and an independent cohort replicated the association. In the study, roughly 160 TCR beta chains were listed as associated with cytomegalovirus. CMV serostatus was the only immune exposure information available for the cohort. Linkage disequilibrium might explain the correlated functional status among segregating V segments, but an unknown experimental factor could not be ruled out. The authors suggested that the approach could potentially be extended to other disease states and immunological phenotypes. In both the original and validation cohorts, the classifier was reported to diagnose cytomegalovirus status with high specificity and sensitivity. A further reported finding was that TCR beta sequences accurately predicted the HLA-A and HLA-B alleles for most subjects in the first cohort. Because some donors lacked HLA typing at each locus, the association tests relied only on the typed subset. In a later analysis, HLA-associated TCR beta chains showed more clonal expansion and lower generation probabilities than non-associated chains that were equally common. When HLA alleles, especially DR and DQ, strongly co-occurred, attributing TCR associations to individual alleles was difficult. Sequencing depth was assumed to be roughly uniform across donors in the presence/absence analyses, though that assumption may not hold. Some IMGT-functional V segments, including TRBV6-2 and TRBV6-3, could not be distinguished by the 87-base-pair reads and were therefore excluded.

The cohort consisted of more than 650 healthy bone marrow donors. At the time of sampling, all cohort members were nominally healthy, though unrecorded immune exposures were likely present. The donor tested CMV seronegative and was one of the 352 seronegative cohort members. A peripheral blood sample was provided by each donor, and peripheral blood mononuclear cells were used for TCR beta sequencing. The Qiagen DNeasy Blood Extraction Kit was used to extract genomic DNA from the blood cell samples. The sample consisted of PBMCs. The chain is made from TRBV15 and TRBJ2-3, with 8 bases matching TRBD1. This TCR was recovered from a male donor in good health and CMV-seronegative. The CDR3 is CATSSDRGDTQYF. The nucleotide sequence is given as TGTGCCACCAGCAGCGACAGGGGAGACACGCAGTATTTT.